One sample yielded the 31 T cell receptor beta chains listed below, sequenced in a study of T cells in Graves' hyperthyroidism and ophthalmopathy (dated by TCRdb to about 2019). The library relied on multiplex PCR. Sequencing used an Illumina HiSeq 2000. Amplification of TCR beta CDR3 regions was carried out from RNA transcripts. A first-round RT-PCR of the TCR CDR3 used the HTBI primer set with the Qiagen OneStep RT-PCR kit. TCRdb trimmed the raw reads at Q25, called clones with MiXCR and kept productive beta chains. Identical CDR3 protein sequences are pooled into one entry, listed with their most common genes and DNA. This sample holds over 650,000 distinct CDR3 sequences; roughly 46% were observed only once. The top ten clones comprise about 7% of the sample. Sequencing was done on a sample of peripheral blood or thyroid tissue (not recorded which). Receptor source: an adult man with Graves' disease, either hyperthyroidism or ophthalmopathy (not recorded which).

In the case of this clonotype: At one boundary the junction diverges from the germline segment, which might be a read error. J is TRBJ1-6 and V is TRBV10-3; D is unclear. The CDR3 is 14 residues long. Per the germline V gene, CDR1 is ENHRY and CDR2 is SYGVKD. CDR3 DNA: TGTGCCAGCAGTTTCGGAAATACTAATTCACCCCTCCACTTT. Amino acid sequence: CASSFGNTNSPLHF.

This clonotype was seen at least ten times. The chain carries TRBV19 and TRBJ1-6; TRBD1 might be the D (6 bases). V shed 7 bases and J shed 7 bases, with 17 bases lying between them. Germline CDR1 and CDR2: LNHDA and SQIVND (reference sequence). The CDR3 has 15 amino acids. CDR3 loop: CASKAPDSQNSPLHF. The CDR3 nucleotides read TGTGCCAGTAAAGCCCCGGACAGCCAAAATTCACCCCTCCACTTT.

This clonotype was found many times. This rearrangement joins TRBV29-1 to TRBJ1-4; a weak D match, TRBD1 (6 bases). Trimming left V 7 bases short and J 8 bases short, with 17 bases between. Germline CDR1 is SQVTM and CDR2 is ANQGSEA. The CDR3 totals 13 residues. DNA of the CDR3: TGCAGCGGGGTGAGGGGGAAACGAGAAAAACTGTTTTTT. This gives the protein CSGVRGKREKLFF.

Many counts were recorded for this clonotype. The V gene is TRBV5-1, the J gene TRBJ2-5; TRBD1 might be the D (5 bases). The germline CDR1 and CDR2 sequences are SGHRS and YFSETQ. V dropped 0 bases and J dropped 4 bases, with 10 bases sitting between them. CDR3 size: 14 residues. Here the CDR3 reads CASSLVLGVETQYF. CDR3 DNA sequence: TGCGCCAGCAGCTTGGTGTTAGGGGTAGAGACCCAGTACTTC.

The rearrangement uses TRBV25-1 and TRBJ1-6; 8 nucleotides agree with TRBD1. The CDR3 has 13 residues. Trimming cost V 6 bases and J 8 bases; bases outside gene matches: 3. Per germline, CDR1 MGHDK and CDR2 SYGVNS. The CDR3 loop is CASRRTGYSPLHF. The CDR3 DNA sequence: TGTGCCAGCAGGAGGACAGGGTATTCACCCCTCCACTTT.

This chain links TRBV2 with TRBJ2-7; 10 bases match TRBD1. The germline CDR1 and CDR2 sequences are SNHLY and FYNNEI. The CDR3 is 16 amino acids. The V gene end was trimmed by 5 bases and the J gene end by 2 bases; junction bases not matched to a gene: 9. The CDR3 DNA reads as TGTGCCAGCAGTTATGGGCCGGGACAGGGGACCTACGAGCAGTACTTC. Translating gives CASSYGPGQGTYEQYF.

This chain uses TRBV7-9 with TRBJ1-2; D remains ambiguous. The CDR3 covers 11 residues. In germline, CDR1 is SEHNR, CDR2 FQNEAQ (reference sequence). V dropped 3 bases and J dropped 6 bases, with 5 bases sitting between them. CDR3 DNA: TGTGCCAGCAGCTTCGTGGATGGCTACACCTTC. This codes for CASSFVDGYTF.

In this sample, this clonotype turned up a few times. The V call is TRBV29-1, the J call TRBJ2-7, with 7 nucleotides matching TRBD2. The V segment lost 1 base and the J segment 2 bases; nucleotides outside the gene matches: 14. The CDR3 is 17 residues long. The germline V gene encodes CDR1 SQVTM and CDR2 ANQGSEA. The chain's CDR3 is CSVEGRSPSGPAYEQYF. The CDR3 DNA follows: TGCAGCGTTGAAGGCCGATCTCCTAGCGGACCAGCCTACGAGCAGTACTTC.

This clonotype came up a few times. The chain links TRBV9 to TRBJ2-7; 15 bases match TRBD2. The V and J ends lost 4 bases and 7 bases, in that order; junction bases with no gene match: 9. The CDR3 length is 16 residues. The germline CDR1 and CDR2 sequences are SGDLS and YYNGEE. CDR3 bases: TGTGCCAGCAGCTACGGACTAGCGGGAGGGCCGGGGGAGCAGTACTTC. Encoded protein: CASSYGLAGGPGEQYF.

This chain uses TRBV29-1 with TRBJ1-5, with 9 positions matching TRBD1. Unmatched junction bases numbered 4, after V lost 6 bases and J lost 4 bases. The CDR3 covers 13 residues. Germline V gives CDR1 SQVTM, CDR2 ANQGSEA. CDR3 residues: CSVLGTGNQPQHF. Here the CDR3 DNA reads TGCAGCGTACTCGGGACAGGGAATCAGCCCCAGCATTTT.

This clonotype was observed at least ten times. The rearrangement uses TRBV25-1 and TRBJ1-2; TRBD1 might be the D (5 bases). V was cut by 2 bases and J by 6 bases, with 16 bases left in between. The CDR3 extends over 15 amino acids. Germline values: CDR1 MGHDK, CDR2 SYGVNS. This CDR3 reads CASSENNQGSHGYTF. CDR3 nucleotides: TGTGCCAGCAGTGAAAATAACCAGGGTTCGCATGGCTACACCTTC.

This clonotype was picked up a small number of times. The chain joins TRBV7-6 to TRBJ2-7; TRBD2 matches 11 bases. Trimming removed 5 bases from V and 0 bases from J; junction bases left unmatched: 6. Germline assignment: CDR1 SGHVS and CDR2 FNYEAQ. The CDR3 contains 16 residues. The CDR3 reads CASSPGLAGSSYEQYF. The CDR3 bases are TGTGCCAGCAGCCCCGGACTAGCGGGTAGCTCCTACGAGCAGTACTTC.

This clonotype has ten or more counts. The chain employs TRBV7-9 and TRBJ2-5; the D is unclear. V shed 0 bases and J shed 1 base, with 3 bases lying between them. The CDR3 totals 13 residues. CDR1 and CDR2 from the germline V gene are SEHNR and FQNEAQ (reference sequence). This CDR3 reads CASSLATQETQYF. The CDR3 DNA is TGTGCCAGCAGCTTAGCCACCCAAGAGACCCAGTACTTC.

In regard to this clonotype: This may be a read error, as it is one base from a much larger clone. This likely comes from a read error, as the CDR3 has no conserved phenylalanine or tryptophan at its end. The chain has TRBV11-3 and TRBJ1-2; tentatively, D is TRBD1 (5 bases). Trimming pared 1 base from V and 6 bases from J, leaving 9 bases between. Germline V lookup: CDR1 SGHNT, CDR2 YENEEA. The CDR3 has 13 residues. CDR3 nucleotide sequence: TGTGCCAGCAGCTTAGTCCCGGGGGATGGCTACACCCTC. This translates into CASSLVPGDGYTL.

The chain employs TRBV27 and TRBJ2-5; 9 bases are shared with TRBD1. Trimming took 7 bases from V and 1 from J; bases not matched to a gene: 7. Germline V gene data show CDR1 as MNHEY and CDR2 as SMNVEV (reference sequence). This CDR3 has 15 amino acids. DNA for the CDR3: TGTGCCAGCAAACCGGGACAGGGCTTCCAAGAGACCCAGTACTTC. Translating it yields CASKPGQGFQETQYF.

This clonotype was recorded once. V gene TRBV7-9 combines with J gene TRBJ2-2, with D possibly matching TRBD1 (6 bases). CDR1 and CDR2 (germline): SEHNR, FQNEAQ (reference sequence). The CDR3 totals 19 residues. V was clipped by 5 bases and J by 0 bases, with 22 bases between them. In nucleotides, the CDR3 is TGTGCCAGCAGCCCCTCCCCGGGACAATTCCGCGCGAACACCGGGGAGCTGTTTTTT. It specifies CASSPSPGQFRANTGELFF.

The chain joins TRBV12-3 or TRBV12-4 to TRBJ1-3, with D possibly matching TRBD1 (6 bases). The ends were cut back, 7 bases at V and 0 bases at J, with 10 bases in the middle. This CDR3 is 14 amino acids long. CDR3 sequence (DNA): TGTGCCAGCAATACAGGGCTCTCTGGAAACACCATATATTTT. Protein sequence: CASNTGLSGNTIYF.

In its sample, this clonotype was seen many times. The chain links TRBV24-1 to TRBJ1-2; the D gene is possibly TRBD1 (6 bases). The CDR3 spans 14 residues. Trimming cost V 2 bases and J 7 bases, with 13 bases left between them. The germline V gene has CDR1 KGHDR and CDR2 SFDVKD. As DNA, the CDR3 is TGTGCCACCAGTGATTCAGGGGTCGAGCGTGGCTACACCTTC. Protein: CATSDSGVERGYTF.

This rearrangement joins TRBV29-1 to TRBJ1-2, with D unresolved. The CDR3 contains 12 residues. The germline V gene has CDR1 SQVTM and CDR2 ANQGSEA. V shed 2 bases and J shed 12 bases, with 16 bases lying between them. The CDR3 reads CSVEPNASGNTF. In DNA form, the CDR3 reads TGCAGCGTTGAACCCAATGCATCTGGAAACACCTTC.

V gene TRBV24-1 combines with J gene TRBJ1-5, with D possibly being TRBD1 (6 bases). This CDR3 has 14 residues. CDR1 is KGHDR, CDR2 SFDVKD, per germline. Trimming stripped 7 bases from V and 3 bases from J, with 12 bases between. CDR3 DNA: TGTGCCACCAGCTCCTGGGGGCCCAATCAGCCCCAGCATTTT. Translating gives CATSSWGPNQPQHF.

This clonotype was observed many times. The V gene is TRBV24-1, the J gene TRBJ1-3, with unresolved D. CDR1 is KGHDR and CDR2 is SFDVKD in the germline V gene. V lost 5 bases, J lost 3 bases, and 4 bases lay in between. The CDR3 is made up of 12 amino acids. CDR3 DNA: TGTGCCACCAGTGGTGTTGGAAACACCATATATTTT. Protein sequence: CATSGVGNTIYF.

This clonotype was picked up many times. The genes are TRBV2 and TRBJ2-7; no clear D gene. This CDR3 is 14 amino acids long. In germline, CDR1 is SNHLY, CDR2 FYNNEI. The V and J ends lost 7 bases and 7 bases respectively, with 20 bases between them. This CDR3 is CASTPLSTMGEQYF. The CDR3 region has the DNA TGTGCCAGCACCCCCCTATCGACGATGGGAGAGCAGTACTTC. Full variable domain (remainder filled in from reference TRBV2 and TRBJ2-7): EPEVTQTPSHQVTQMGQEVILRCVPISNHLYFYWYRQILGQKVEFLVSFYNNEISEKSEIFDDQFSVERPDGSNFTLKIRSTKLEDSAMYFCASTPLSTMGEQYFGPGTRLTVT.

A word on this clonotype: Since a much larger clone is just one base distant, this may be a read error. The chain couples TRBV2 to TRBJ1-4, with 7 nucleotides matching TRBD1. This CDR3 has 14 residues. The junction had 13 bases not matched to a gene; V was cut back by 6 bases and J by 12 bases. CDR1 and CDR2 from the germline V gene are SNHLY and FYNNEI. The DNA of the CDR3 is TGTGCCAGCAGCGCAACCCACCAGGGGGAAGAACTGTTTTTT. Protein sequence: CASSATHQGEELFF. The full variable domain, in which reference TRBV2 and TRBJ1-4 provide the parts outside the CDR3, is EPEVTQTPSHQVTQMGQEVILRCVPISNHLYFYWYRQILGQKVEFLVSFYNNEISEKSEIFDDQFSVERPDGSNFTLKIRSTKLEDSAMYFCASSATHQGEELFFGSGTQLSVL.

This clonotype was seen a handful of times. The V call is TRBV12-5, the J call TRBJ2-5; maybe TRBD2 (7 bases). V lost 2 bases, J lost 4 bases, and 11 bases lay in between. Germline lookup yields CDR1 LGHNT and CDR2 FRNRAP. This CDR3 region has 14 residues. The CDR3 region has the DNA TGTGCTAGTGGTTTGTCGGGGGGCTCAGAGACCCAGTACTTC. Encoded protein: CASGLSGGSETQYF.

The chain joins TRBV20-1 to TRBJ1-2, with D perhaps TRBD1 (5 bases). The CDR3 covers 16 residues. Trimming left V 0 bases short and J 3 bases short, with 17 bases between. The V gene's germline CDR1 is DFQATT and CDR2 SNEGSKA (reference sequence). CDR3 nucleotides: TGCAGTGCTAGAGATCGGAGGGGACCCCAGCACTATGGCTACACCTTC. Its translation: CSARDRRGPQHYGYTF.

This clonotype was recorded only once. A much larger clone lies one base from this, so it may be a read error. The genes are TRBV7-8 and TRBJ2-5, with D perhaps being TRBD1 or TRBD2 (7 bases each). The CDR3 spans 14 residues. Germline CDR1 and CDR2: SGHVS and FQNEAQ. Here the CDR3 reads CASSPTGRAETRYF. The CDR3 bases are TGTGCCAGCAGTCCGACAGGGAGGGCGGAGACCCGGTACTTC.

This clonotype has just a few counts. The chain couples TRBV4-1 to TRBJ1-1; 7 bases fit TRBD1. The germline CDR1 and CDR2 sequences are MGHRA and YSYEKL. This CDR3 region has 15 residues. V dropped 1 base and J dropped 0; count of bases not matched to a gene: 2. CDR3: CASSQAGGLNTEAFF. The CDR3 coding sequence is TGCGCCAGCAGCCAAGCAGGGGGGCTGAACACTGAAGCTTTCTTT.

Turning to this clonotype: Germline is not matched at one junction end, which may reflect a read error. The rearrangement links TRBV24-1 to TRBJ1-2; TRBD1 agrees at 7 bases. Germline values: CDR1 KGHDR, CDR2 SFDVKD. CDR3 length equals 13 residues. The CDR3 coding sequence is TGTGCTACCATAACCGGGACAGATTATGGCTACACCTTC. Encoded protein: CATITGTDYGYTF.

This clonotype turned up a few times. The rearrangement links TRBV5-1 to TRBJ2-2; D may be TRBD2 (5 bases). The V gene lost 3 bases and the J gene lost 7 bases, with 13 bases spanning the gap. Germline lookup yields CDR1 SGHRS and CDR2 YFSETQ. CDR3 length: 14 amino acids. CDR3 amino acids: CASSWASSGGELFF. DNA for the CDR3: TGCGCCAGCAGCTGGGCTAGCTCCGGCGGGGAGCTGTTTTTT.

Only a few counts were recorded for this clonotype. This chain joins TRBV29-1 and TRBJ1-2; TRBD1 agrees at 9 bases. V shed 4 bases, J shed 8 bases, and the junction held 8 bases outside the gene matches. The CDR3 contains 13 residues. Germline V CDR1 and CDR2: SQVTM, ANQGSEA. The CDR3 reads CSVGGTGPGGYTF. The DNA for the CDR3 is TGCAGCGTTGGGGGGACAGGGCCAGGGGGCTACACCTTC.

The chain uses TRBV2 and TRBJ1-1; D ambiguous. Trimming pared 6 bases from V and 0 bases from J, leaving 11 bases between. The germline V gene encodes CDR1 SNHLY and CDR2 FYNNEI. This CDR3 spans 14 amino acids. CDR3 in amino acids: CASRSSMLNTEAFF. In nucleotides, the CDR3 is TGTGCCAGCAGGTCCTCGATGCTGAACACTGAAGCTTTCTTT.